Listed below are T cell receptor beta chains from one sample, sequenced in a study of blood T cells in healthy people across ages. TCRdb reprocessed the 5' RACE reads with MiXCR, giving one entry per CDR3 protein. The sample lists 630,000 or so distinct CDR3 sequences, roughly 32% occurring once. The material sequenced was blood. All receptors come from a woman older than 75 in good health. Each CDR3 is given with its conserved first and last residue. Fields, in order: clone size, J gene, V gene, D gene, CDR3 protein, CDR3 DNA. The D gene is left open where the match is weak. Clone size is not always given. Where it is, it says once, few, many or a class for expanded clones.

size: few; J: TRBJ1-4; V: TRBV7-7; D: NA; CDR3: CASSLGPGPKNEKLFF; DNA: TGTGCCAGCAGCTTAGGTCCCGGGCCGAAAAATGAAAAACTGTTTTTT
size: many; J: TRBJ1-2; V: TRBV30; D: TRBD1; CDR3: CAWSGTGYGYTF; DNA: TGTGCCTGGAGTGGGACAGGGTATGGCTACACCTTC
size: NA; J: TRBJ1-2; V: TRBV9; D: TRBD1; CDR3: CAGPGFRDRGQPNYGYTF; DNA: TGTGCGGGACCAGGCTTTAGGGACAGGGGGCAACCTAACTATGGCTACACCTTC
size: many; J: TRBJ2-3; V: TRBV7-2; D: TRBD1; CDR3: CASSQGQGYTDTQYF; DNA: TGTGCCAGCAGCCAAGGACAGGGGTACACAGATACGCAGTATTTT
size: NA; J: TRBJ2-2; V: TRBV5-1; D: TRBD1; CDR3: CASSSGSGGNSGELFF; DNA: TGCGCCAGCAGCTCCGGTTCAGGGGGCAATAGCGGGGAGCTGTTTTTT
size: NA; J: TRBJ1-1; V: TRBV6-5; D: NA; CDR3: CASSYGWDTEAFF; DNA: TGTGCCAGCAGTTACGGGTGGGACACTGAAGCTTTCTTT
size: NA; J: TRBJ1-4; V: TRBV7-2; D: TRBD1; CDR3: CASSLGQGNGKLFF; DNA: TGTGCCAGCAGCTTAGGACAGGGGAATGGAAAACTGTTTTTT
size: NA; J: TRBJ1-2; V: TRBV12-3/TRBV12-4; D: NA; CDR3: CASSLEFSTANYGYTF; DNA: TGTGCCAGCAGTTTAGAGTTTTCGACAGCTAACTATGGCTACACCTTC
size: many; J: TRBJ1-4; V: TRBV4-2; D: TRBD1; CDR3: CASSQFLGQGGEKLFF; DNA: TGTGCCAGCAGCCAATTCCTGGGACAGGGCGGTGAAAAACTGTTTTTT
size: few; J: TRBJ2-7; V: TRBV14; D: NA; CDR3: CASSQGFIRSVASLSYEQYF; DNA: TGTGCCAGCAGCCAAGGCTTCATTCGATCAGTGGCGTCCCTCTCCTACGAGCAGTACTTC
size: few; J: TRBJ1-6; V: TRBV18; D: NA; CDR3: CASSPGPENSPLHF; DNA: TGTGCCAGCTCACCAGGACCGGAAAATTCACCCCTCCACTTT
size: few; J: TRBJ2-1; V: TRBV10-3; D: NA; CDR3: CAISLPALTGTTHDEQFF; DNA: TGTGCCATCAGTCTGCCAGCCTTAACAGGGACGACTCACGATGAGCAGTTCTTC
size: few; J: TRBJ1-6; V: TRBV7-2; D: TRBD1; CDR3: CASSSGQGRGSPLHF; DNA: TGTGCCAGCAGCTCGGGACAGGGCCGGGGTTCACCCCTCCACTTT
size: NA; J: TRBJ2-2; V: TRBV7-7; D: TRBD1; CDR3: CASSSSWQGAVTGELFF; DNA: TGTGCTAGCAGCTCTTCCTGGCAGGGGGCAGTCACCGGGGAGCTGTTTTTT
size: NA; J: TRBJ2-7; V: TRBV2; D: TRBD1; CDR3: CASCRDRGIGEQYF; DNA: TGTGCCAGCTGCCGGGACAGGGGAATCGGCGAGCAGTACTTC
size: many; J: TRBJ2-5; V: TRBV5-1; D: NA; CDR3: CASSFRYQETQYF; DNA: TGCGCCAGCAGCTTTAGGTACCAAGAGACCCAGTACTTC
size: NA; J: TRBJ1-5; V: TRBV6-1; D: TRBD1; CDR3: CASTVAGQGFGPQHF; DNA: TGTGCCAGCACTGTCGCGGGACAGGGGTTTGGGCCCCAGCATTTT
size: few; J: TRBJ2-7; V: TRBV11-2; D: NA; CDR3: CASSRWHFEQYF; DNA: TGTGCCAGCAGCCGTTGGCATTTCGAGCAGTACTTC
size: NA; J: TRBJ2-1; V: TRBV5-1; D: TRBD2; CDR3: CASSWVSSGNYNEQFF; DNA: TGCGCCAGCAGCTGGGTGAGTAGCGGGAACTACAATGAGCAGTTCTTC
size: many; J: TRBJ2-5; V: TRBV3-1; D: TRBD1; CDR3: CASSQGDRGRFETQYF; DNA: TGTGCCAGCAGCCAAGGAGACAGGGGGCGATTCGAGACCCAGTACTTC
size: many; J: TRBJ2-7; V: TRBV9; D: TRBD1; CDR3: CASSAGGGTGIDEQYF; DNA: TGTGCCAGCAGCGCAGGGGGCGGGACAGGGATAGACGAGCAGTACTTC
size: NA; J: TRBJ2-5; V: TRBV25-1; D: NA; CDR3: CASRQGGGGGIQETQYF; DNA: TGTGCCAGCAGACAAGGAGGAGGAGGTGGGATCCAAGAGACCCAGTACTTC
size: NA; J: TRBJ2-1; V: TRBV12-3/TRBV12-4; D: TRBD1; CDR3: CASSLTVGQGSYGAYNEQFF; DNA: TGTGCCAGCAGTTTAACTGTTGGACAGGGGTCTTACGGAGCCTACAATGAGCAGTTCTTC
size: many; J: TRBJ2-7; V: TRBV18; D: TRBD1; CDR3: CASSPRDRRPYEQYF; DNA: TGTGCCAGCTCACCCCGGGACAGGCGACCCTACGAGCAGTACTTC
size: many; J: TRBJ1-4; V: TRBV10-3; D: NA; CDR3: CAISESRGRDEKLFF; DNA: TGTGCCATCAGTGAGTCGCGGGGAAGAGATGAAAAACTGTTTTTT
size: NA; J: TRBJ2-3; V: TRBV21-1; D: NA; CDR3: CASSKGTVATDTQYF; DNA: TGTGCCAGCAGCAAAGGAACGGTAGCCACAGATACGCAGTATTTT
size: many; J: TRBJ2-7; V: TRBV5-1; D: TRBD1; CDR3: CASSPPRTGMNVTYEQYF; DNA: TGCGCCAGCAGCCCCCCTCGGACAGGGATGAATGTGACCTACGAGCAGTACTTC
size: NA; J: TRBJ1-5; V: TRBV19; D: NA; CDR3: CASSIAGDTLNQPQHF; DNA: TGTGCCAGTAGTATAGCCGGGGACACTCTCAATCAGCCCCAGCATTTT
size: few; J: TRBJ2-3; V: TRBV12-3/TRBV12-4; D: NA; CDR3: CASPSGNADTEYF; DNA: TGTGCCAGCCCCTCTGGGAACGCAGATACGGAGTATTTT
size: NA; J: TRBJ1-2; V: TRBV4-1; D: TRBD1; CDR3: CASSQAPTGGHRFYGYTF; DNA: TGCGCCAGCAGCCAAGCTCCAACAGGGGGACATCGTTTCTATGGCTACACCTTC
size: many; J: TRBJ2-3; V: TRBV7-2; D: NA; CDR3: CASSIYSGPRGTQYF; DNA: TGTGCCAGCAGCATCTATAGCGGTCCGAGAGGTACGCAGTATTTT